Listed below are T cell receptor beta chains from one sample, sequenced in a study of breast tumors, draining lymph nodes, adjacent tissues. TCRdb passed the multiplex PCR reads through MiXCR, listing each CDR3 protein once. The sample shows tens of thousands of distinct CDR3 sequences, roughly 36% of them seen only once. The sample was breast tumor tissue. These receptors all come from a female donor with breast cancer. Some clones in this sample may be carry-over from other donors' samples. The CDR3 runs from the conserved cysteine through the conserved F or W.

>17|TRBV24-1|TRBJ2-1
CATSDPGTSGNYNEQFF
>13|TRBV18|TRBJ2-5
CASSQGLSETQYF
>15|TRBV9|TRBJ2-3
CASSVGAEWADTQYF
>13|TRBV9|TRBJ2-1
CASSVGRNNEQFF
>15|TRBV5-1|TRBJ2-7
CASSLVEGRSYEQYF
>16|TRBV7-9|TRBJ2-1
CARSHLERSSCNEQFF
>14|TRBV7-8|TRBJ2-7
CASSQDRGDYEQYF
>16|TRBV29-1|TRBJ2-5
CSAGQASGSGGGAQYF
>14|TRBV20-1|TRBJ1-5
CSAWTGAGNQPQHF
>14|TRBV13|TRBJ2-7
CASSLRQGAYEQYF
>10|TRBV7-9|TRBJ2-5
CASGRQTQYF
>13|TRBV11-3|TRBJ2-6
CASSTAGANVLTF
>17|TRBV20-1|TRBJ2-5
CSAPPAGSSPLKETQYF
>16|TRBV4-2|TRBJ2-4
CASSRGTSGIQNIQYF
>15|TRBV5-6|TRBJ2-7
CASSWQGPSSYEQYF
>14|TRBV10-1|TRBJ2-7
CASSDSGRSYEQYF
>18|TRBV19|TRBJ2-1
CASSPGLAGDSTYNEQFF